This passage covers 5 T cell receptor beta chains from one sample sequenced in a study of T cells after yellow fever vaccination. Each CDR3 protein is one row after TCRdb ran MiXCR on the 5' RACE reads. The profile covers roughly 300,000 distinct CDR3 sequences, with roughly 8.6% appearing a single time and 15% to 20% taken by the ten largest. The sequences come from PBMCs, collected 45 days after the first yellow fever vaccination. These receptors were taken from a young man who received the YFV17D yellow fever vaccine.

There are a few counts of this clonotype. The CDR3 bases are TGCAGTGCTAGAGGGGTAGCGGGGGTTTACAATGAGCAGTTCTTC. Translation: CSARGVAGVYNEQFF. The chain couples TRBV20-1 to TRBJ2-1; TRBD2 matches at 9 bases. The CDR3 is 15 amino acids. Trimming removed 1 base from V and 4 bases from J; junction bases left unmatched: 5. CDR1 is DFQATT, CDR2 SNEGSKA, per germline (reference sequence).

This clonotype has only a few counts. This chain links TRBV7-6 with TRBJ2-2; possibly TRBD2 for D (6 bases). Per germline, CDR1 SGHVS and CDR2 FNYEAQ. The CDR3 is 16 residues long. The V and J ends lost 1 base and 9 bases respectively, with 18 bases between them. This chain's CDR3 is CASSLEGTPLPRELFF. The CDR3, as DNA: TGTGCCAGCAGCTTAGAAGGGACTCCTCTACCCCGGGAGCTGTTTTTT.

This clonotype was seen repeatedly, ten times or more. V usage is TRBV11-3 and J usage is TRBJ2-1; TRBD2 agrees at 10 bases. Trimming took 0 bases from V and 10 from J; bases not matched to a gene: 6. The CDR3 totals 15 residues. Looked up from germline, CDR1 is SGHNT and CDR2 is YENEEA. The CDR3 sequence: CASSLDPVTSGEQFF. The CDR3, as DNA: TGTGCCAGCAGCTTAGACCCGGTGACTAGCGGGGAGCAGTTCTTC.

This clonotype was counted between two and nine times. This chain links TRBV7-3 with TRBJ2-3; tentative D call: TRBD2 (6 bases). V lost 2 bases and J lost 4, with 13 bases in between. The CDR3 covers 15 residues. Germline V gene data show CDR1 as SGHTA and CDR2 as FQGTGA. The chain's CDR3 is CASSLELGGADTQYF. In DNA form, the CDR3 reads TGTGCCAGCAGCTTAGAGTTGGGGGGTGCAGATACGCAGTATTTT.

This clonotype was counted a few times. The V and J genes are TRBV20-1 and TRBJ1-1; 9 nucleotides match TRBD1. This CDR3 has 15 amino acids. Per germline, CDR1 DFQATT and CDR2 SNEGSKA (reference sequence). V shed 7 bases and J 4 bases; nucleotides not matched to a gene: 13. The CDR3 bases are TGCAGTGGGATGAGGACAGGGGATAGCAGCACTGAAGCTTTCTTT. Translating gives CSGMRTGDSSTEAFF.